This TCR beta chain was captured in a study of cytomegalovirus exposure and HLA in healthy donors. Despite likely unrecorded immune exposures, the donors were nominally healthy at the time of sampling. Use of 60 Vbeta and 13 Jbeta primers characterized the PCR. Data came from immunoSEQ multiplex PCR; TCRdb stores just in-frame clones and leaves some out. The sample records 150,000 to 200,000 clones, roughly 78% being singletons. V was pared by 4 bases and J by 2 bases, with 5 bases of the junction left unmatched. This CDR3 spans 14 amino acids. Germline V gene sequence: CDR1 GTSNPN, CDR2 SVGIG (reference sequence).

The chain couples TRBV30 to TRBJ2-3; 8 nucleotides line up with TRBD2. This clonotype was sampled from a woman aged 45-65 years in good health and CMV-seropositive. What was sequenced was PBMCs. CDR3 protein: CAWNLRGDTDTQYF. The CDR3 DNA sequence: TGTGCCTGGAATCTGCGGGGGGACACAGATACGCAGTATTTT.